One and the same sample provided the 10 T cell receptor beta chains below, sequenced in a study of immune cell composition in non-small cell lung cancer. Clones were sequenced by immunoSEQ multiplex PCR, and TCRdb holds only the in-frame ones, with some missing. Of about 1,800 clones in the sample, less than 85% were seen once. Sequenced sample: lung tumor tissue. The receptors were gathered from a human donor with non-small cell lung cancer.

This sequence joins TRBV5-1 and TRBJ2-3; the D gene is possibly TRBD1 (5 bases). Germline V gives CDR1 SGHRS, CDR2 YFSETQ. The CDR3 totals 16 residues. The V end lost 4 bases, the J end lost 2 bases, and 17 bases lay between the germline ends. In DNA, the CDR3 is TGCGCCAGCAGCCGCGAAGGGGCCAGCGCCACAGATACGCAGTATTTT. Amino acids: CASSREGASATDTQYF.

This clone was observed a single time. The chain combines TRBV28 with TRBJ1-2; 7 nucleotides agree with TRBD1. This CDR3 contains 17 residues. Germline loops: CDR1 MDHEN, CDR2 SYDVKM. Trimming cost V 1 base and J 4 bases; bases outside gene matches: 12. CDR3 sequence (DNA): TGTGCCAGCAGTTTATATTTTCGCGTCAGGGGGAGCTATGGCTACACCTTC. Protein sequence: CASSLYFRVRGSYGYTF.

The chain has TRBV7-9 and TRBJ1-2, with D tentatively TRBD1 (6 bases). Germline V CDR1 and CDR2: SEHNR, FQNEAQ (reference sequence). This CDR3 has 14 amino acids. Trimming removed 1 base from V and 6 bases from J, with 12 bases in between. CDR3 in amino acids: CASSLVGQGNGYTF. CDR3 sequence (DNA): TGTGCCAGCAGCTTAGTAGGGCAGGGGAATGGCTACACCTTC.

The chain combines TRBV5-1 with TRBJ2-1; maybe TRBD2 (6 bases). The CDR3 extends over 11 amino acids. From germline, CDR1 is SGHRS and CDR2 YFSETQ. Trimming pared 7 bases from V and 7 bases from J, leaving 9 bases between. CDR3 sequence (DNA): TGCGCCAGCGGAGGGGTAAATGAGCAGTTCTTC. It translates to CASGGVNEQFF.

The rearrangement joins TRBV25-1 to TRBJ2-7, with D perhaps matching TRBD1 (6 bases). This CDR3 is built from 14 residues. Germline CDR1 MGHDK, CDR2 SYGVNS. V lost 4 bases to trimming and J lost 1 base, with 11 bases between them. Here the CDR3 DNA reads TGTGCCAGCAGTGGTGCAGGGACATCCTACGAGCAGTACTTC. Residues: CASSGAGTSYEQYF.

Details on this clone: The same CDR3 also results from other DNA sequences found in this sample. V gene TRBV6-1 combines with J gene TRBJ2-7, with 8 bases lining up with TRBD1. Germline-derived CDR1 and CDR2 are MNHNS and SASEGT. The CDR3 is 14 amino acids. V dropped 3 bases and J dropped 2; count of bases not matched to a gene: 3. CDR3 amino acids: CASSDTGGPYEQYF. CDR3 in DNA: TGTGCCAGCAGTGACACAGGGGGTCCCTACGAGCAGTACTTC.

The rearrangement uses TRBV15 and TRBJ2-7; D is perhaps TRBD2 (6 bases). In germline, CDR1 is LNHNV, CDR2 YYDKDF (reference sequence). CDR3 length: 12 amino acids. With 3 bases removed from V and 4 bases from J, the gap between germline ends came to 7 bases. CDR3 bases: TGTGCCACCAGCAGCCGGGGGTACGAGCAGTACTTC. Amino acid sequence: CATSSRGYEQYF.

This clone came up once. CDR3 region: CASSLLGGETQYF. For the CDR3, the DNA is TGTGCCAGCAGCTTGCTCGGGGGAGAGACCCAGTACTTC. The chain recombines TRBV7-9 with TRBJ2-5; weak D call: TRBD2 (6 bases). The CDR3 has 13 amino acids. Germline CDR1 and CDR2: SEHNR and FQNEAQ (reference sequence). V was clipped by 3 bases and J by 4 bases, with 9 bases between them. Full variable domain (rest looked up from reference TRBV7-9 and TRBJ2-5): DTGVSQNPRHKITKRGQNVTFRCDPISEHNRLYWYRQTLGQGPEFLTYFQNEAQLEKSRLLSDRFSAERPKGSFSTLEIQRTEQGDSAMYLCASSLLGGETQYFGPGTRLLVL.

The CDR3 spells CAWMTGNTEAFF. Here the CDR3 DNA reads TGTGCCTGGATGACGGGGAACACTGAAGCTTTCTTT. The chain uses TRBV30 and TRBJ1-1; D gene unclear. The germline CDR1 and CDR2 sequences are GTSNPN and SVGIG (reference sequence). CDR3 length: 12 residues. V was shortened by 4 bases and J by 1 base, with 7 bases between the two germline ends.

The rearrangement uses TRBV19 and TRBJ1-4, with D tentatively TRBD1 (5 bases). The CDR3 is made up of 15 amino acids. With 3 bases removed from V and 13 bases from J, the gap between germline ends came to 21 bases. The germline gives CDR1 LNHDA, CDR2 SQIVND (reference sequence). The CDR3 region is CASSISVRAGNGLFF. CDR3 nucleotide sequence: TGTGCCAGTAGTATCAGCGTCAGGGCAGGTAATGGACTGTTTTTT.